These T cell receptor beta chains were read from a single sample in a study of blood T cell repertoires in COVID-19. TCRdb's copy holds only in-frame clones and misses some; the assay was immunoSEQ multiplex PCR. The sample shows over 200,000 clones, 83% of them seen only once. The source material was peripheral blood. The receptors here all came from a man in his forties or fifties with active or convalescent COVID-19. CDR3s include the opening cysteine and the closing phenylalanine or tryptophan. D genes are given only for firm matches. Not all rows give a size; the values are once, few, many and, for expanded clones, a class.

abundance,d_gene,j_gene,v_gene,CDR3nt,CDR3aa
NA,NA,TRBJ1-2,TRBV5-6,TGTGCCAGCAGCTTGGAAGGAGCCTATGGCTACACCTTC,CASSLEGAYGYTF
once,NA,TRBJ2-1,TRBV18,TGTGCCAGCTCACCATGGGACCCCTCGGGGGTGTACAATGAGCAGTTCTTC,CASSPWDPSGVYNEQFF
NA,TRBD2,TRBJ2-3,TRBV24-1,TGTGCCACCAGCCTAGCGGGGGGGCGCTCACATACGCAGTATTTT,CATSLAGGRSHTQYF
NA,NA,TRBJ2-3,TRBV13,TGTGCCAGCAGCTTATACCCCCAGGGTGTAAATTTT,CASSLYPQGVNF
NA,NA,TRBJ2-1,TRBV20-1,TGCAGTGGTACGGGGATGAATGAGCAGTTCTTC,CSGTGMNEQFF
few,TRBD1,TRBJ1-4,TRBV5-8,TGTGCCACCTTCCAGGGGGCCGGGGCTAATGAAAAACTGTTTTTT,CATFQGAGANEKLFF
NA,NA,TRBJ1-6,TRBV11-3,TGTGCCAGCAGCTTAGTATACGACACCTATAATTCACCCCTCCACTTT,CASSLVYDTYNSPLHF
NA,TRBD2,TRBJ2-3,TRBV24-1,TGTGCCACCAGTGAACTGACTAGCGGTACCCCAGATACGCAGTATTTT,CATSELTSGTPDTQYF
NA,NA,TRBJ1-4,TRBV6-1,TGTGCCAGCAGTGGGGGCGGGACGCCGCTAAATGAAAAACTGTTTTTT,CASSGGGTPLNEKLFF
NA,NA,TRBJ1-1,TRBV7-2,TGTGCCAGCACATTAACAGCGAACACTGAAGCTTTCTTT,CASTLTANTEAFF
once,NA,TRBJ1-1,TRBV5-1,TGCGCCAGCAGCTTGGCCGGGGGAGGGGTCACTGAAGCTTTCTTT,CASSLAGGGVTEAFF
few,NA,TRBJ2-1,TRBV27,TGTGCCAGCAGTCCCGGGAATGAGCAGTTCTTC,CASSPGNEQFF
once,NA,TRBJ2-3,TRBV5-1,TGCGCCAGCAGTTCAGACAACACAGATACGCAGTATTTT,CASSSDNTDTQYF
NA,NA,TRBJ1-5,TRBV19,TGTGCCAGTAGTGTAACGTGGCCTCAATGGCCCCAGCATTTT,CASSVTWPQWPQHF
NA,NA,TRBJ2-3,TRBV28,TGTGCCAGCAGTTCGGCCGGGAGCACAGATACGCAGTATTTT,CASSSAGSTDTQYF
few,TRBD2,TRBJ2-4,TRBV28,TGTGCCAGCACCCCTCGGGGGGGTGTATTAGCCAAAAACATTCAGTACTTC,CASTPRGGVLAKNIQYF
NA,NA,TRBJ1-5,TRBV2,TGTGCCAGCAGTGGACACAATCAGCCCCAGCATTTT,CASSGHNQPQHF
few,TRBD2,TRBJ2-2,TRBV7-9,TGTGCCAGCAGCTTCGGGACTAGCGGGACCGGGGAGCTGTTTTTT,CASSFGTSGTGELFF
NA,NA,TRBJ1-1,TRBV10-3,TGTGCCATCAATGCAGAGGGAGCGGGGGGCACGAACACTGAAGCTTTCTTT,CAINAEGAGGTNTEAFF
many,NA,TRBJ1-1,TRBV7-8,TGTGCCAGCAGCTTTAAATCCTCGGGTCCGAACACTGAAGCTTTCTTT,CASSFKSSGPNTEAFF
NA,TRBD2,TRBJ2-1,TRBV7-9,TGTGCCAGCAGCTTAGCTCCGACTAGCGGGAGGGAGTCTGAGCAGTTCTTC,CASSLAPTSGRESEQFF
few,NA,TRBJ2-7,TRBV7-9,TGTGCCAGCAGCTTCAAGGCGGGCTCCTACGAGCAGTACTTC,CASSFKAGSYEQYF
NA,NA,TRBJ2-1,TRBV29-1,TGCAGCGTATCGGGTCGGGGAGAGGAGCAGTTCTTC,CSVSGRGEEQFF
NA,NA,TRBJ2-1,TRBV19,TGTGCCAGTAGTTCGGGACACCTACCCGCCAATGAGCAGTTCTTC,CASSSGHLPANEQFF